This entry lists 24 T cell receptor beta chains sequenced from one sample in a study of regulatory T cells in long-lasting Graves disease. The time point: newly diagnosed GD, antithyroid drugs for less than 3 months. After RNA was extracted from PBMCs, the TCR library was made from it. Investigators prepared the TCR beta libraries by applying iRepertoire HTBI primers and Arm-PCR of CDR3 regions. TCRdb called the multiplex PCR reads again in MiXCR, with one record for every CDR3 protein. The table has approximately 460,000 distinct CDR3 sequences, about 15% seen once; the top ten hold roughly a tenth. These data are also associated with another study on T cells in Graves' hyperthyroidism and ophthalmopathy.

Here the sequenced sample was peripheral blood mononuclear cells (PBMCs), taken at new diagnosis, from a patient treated with antithyroid drugs. These TCRs come from a woman aged 25 to 45 with Graves disease.

This clonotype was observed many times. The chain couples TRBV18 to TRBJ1-2; TRBD1 might be the D (5 bases). The CDR3 runs 16 residues. Germline lookup yields CDR1 KGHSH and CDR2 LQKENI. V lost 2 bases, J lost 8 bases, and 21 bases lay in between. The CDR3 is CASSPISGQGAGGYTF. The CDR3 DNA follows: TGTGCCAGCTCACCAATCTCAGGACAAGGGGCGGGAGGCTACACCTTC.

This clonotype was seen repeatedly, ten times or more. The chain recombines TRBV12-3 or TRBV12-4 with TRBJ1-4, with 8 positions matching TRBD1. The CDR3 loop spans 13 amino acids. J was trimmed by 10 bases and V by 4 bases; bases with no gene match: 5. The CDR3 region is CASSSGQGVKLFF. The DNA of the CDR3 is TGTGCCAGCAGTTCAGGACAGGGCGTAAAACTGTTTTTT.

Many counts were recorded for this clonotype. The V gene is TRBV6-1, the J gene TRBJ2-7; D is perhaps TRBD1 (6 bases). CDR1 and CDR2 from the germline V gene are MNHNS and SASEGT. V dropped 7 bases and J dropped 0 bases, with 22 bases sitting between them. CDR3 length equals 17 residues. As DNA, the CDR3 is TGTGCCAGCACCCTTGACCAGGGGCCGTTAGACTCCTACGAGCAGTACTTC. Protein: CASTLDQGPLDSYEQYF.

This clonotype was seen many times. The chain combines TRBV11-2 with TRBJ2-7; either TRBD1 or TRBD2 may supply D (6 bases each). V was shortened by 4 bases and J by 2 bases, with 15 bases between the two germline ends. The CDR3 consists of 15 residues. Looked up from germline, CDR1 is SGHAT and CDR2 is FQNNGV. The CDR3 DNA follows: TGTGCCAGCAGCTCCCTAAGACGGGGGCCCTACGAGCAGTACTTC. It is translated as CASSSLRRGPYEQYF.

This clonotype was observed many times. The chain employs TRBV29-1 and TRBJ2-1; TRBD2 matches 9 bases. J lost 4 bases, V lost 6 bases, and 4 bases had no gene match. CDR1 is SQVTM and CDR2 is ANQGSEA in the germline V gene. The CDR3 runs to 13 residues. Here the CDR3 reads CSVAGLAYNEQFF. The CDR3 nucleotides read TGCAGCGTGGCCGGACTAGCGTACAATGAGCAGTTCTTC.

This clonotype has a count of ten or more. The chain is built from TRBV3-1 and TRBJ2-7; weak D call: TRBD2 (5 bases). Germline lookup yields CDR1 LGHDT and CDR2 YNNKEL (reference sequence). V lost 2 bases to trimming and J lost 2 bases, with 16 bases between them. The CDR3 consists of 16 residues. CDR3 residues: CASSQLQAVRTYEQYF. CDR3 DNA sequence: TGTGCCAGCAGCCAACTCCAAGCGGTCCGAACCTACGAGCAGTACTTC.

The J gene is TRBJ2-5, the V gene TRBV3-1, with D hard to call. The germline V and J ends were trimmed by 4 bases and 6 bases, with 18 bases remaining between them. The CDR3 is 15 residues long. Germline V CDR1 and CDR2: LGHDT, YNNKEL (reference sequence). This chain's CDR3 is CASSPLYGPEKTQYF. The DNA of the CDR3 is TGTGCCAGCAGCCCCCTATATGGGCCCGAGAAGACCCAGTACTTC.

This clonotype was recorded at least ten times. This chain uses TRBV10-1 with TRBJ2-7; D gene uncertain. The germline V gene has CDR1 WNHNN and CDR2 SYGVQD (reference sequence). CDR3 length: 15 amino acids. The V end lost 0 bases, the J end lost 0 bases, and 9 bases lay between the germline ends. In DNA, the CDR3 is TGCGCCAGCAGTGAGTCTCCGGCAAGCTCCTACGAGCAGTACTTC. It specifies CASSESPASSYEQYF.

This clonotype was detected a few times. V gene TRBV28 combines with J gene TRBJ2-7; TRBD1 or TRBD2 may be the D gene (6 bases each). The V and J ends lost 5 bases and 0 bases respectively, with 11 bases between them. The CDR3 runs to 14 residues. The germline CDR1 and CDR2 sequences are MDHEN and SYDVKM. The CDR3 DNA follows: TGTGCCAGCAGTCTCGGGGGCTTCTCCTACGAGCAGTACTTC. Amino acids: CASSLGGFSYEQYF.

The chain couples TRBV7-2 to TRBJ1-2; D remains unclear. The CDR3 contains 13 residues. Trimming shortened V by 2 bases and J by 9 bases, and 13 bases separated the two germline ends. CDR1 and CDR2 from the germline V gene are SGHTA and FQGNSA. This chain's CDR3 is CASSLRDWDSYTF. The CDR3 DNA sequence: TGTGCCAGCAGCTTACGCGACTGGGATAGCTACACCTTC.

The sample holds many counts of this clonotype. V and J are TRBV20-1 and TRBJ2-1; 11 nucleotides line up with TRBD2. The CDR3 covers 17 residues. V shed 1 base and J 4 bases; nucleotides not matched to a gene: 9. CDR1 DFQATT and CDR2 SNEGSKA come from the germline V gene (reference sequence). This chain's CDR3 is CSARVLAGGGFYNEQFF. The DNA of the CDR3 is TGCAGTGCTAGAGTCCTAGCGGGAGGAGGCTTTTACAATGAGCAGTTCTTC.

This clonotype was seen many times. The chain uses TRBV24-1 and TRBJ2-5, with D perhaps assigned TRBD1 or TRBD2 (5 bases each). The CDR3 totals 13 residues. Germline CDR1 is KGHDR and CDR2 is SFDVKD. Trimming removed 3 bases at V and 4 bases at J, with 8 bases between. The CDR3 DNA reads as TGTGCCACCAGTGATGGGGGACGAGAGACCCAGTACTTC. It is translated as CATSDGGRETQYF.

This clonotype was recorded a few times. The J gene is TRBJ1-5, the V gene TRBV6-1; TRBD1 aligns across 8 bases. The germline CDR1 and CDR2 sequences are MNHNS and SASEGT. The CDR3 has 18 residues. V shed 3 bases, J shed 1 base, and the junction held 11 bases outside the gene matches. CDR3 nucleotides: TGTGCCAGCAGTGACTCTGGACAGGGAGGAAACAGCAATCAGCCCCAGCATTTT. Protein sequence: CASSDSGQGGNSNQPQHF.

The chain combines TRBV29-1 with TRBJ1-1; 12 positions agree with TRBD1. Germline lookup yields CDR1 SQVTM and CDR2 ANQGSEA. V lost 7 bases to trimming and J lost 3 bases; unmatched junction nucleotides: 12. The CDR3 contains 16 residues. CDR3 in amino acids: CSANEGQGASDTEAFF. CDR3 bases: TGCAGCGCAAACGAGGGACAGGGGGCTTCGGACACTGAAGCTTTCTTT. Combining the CDR3 with reference TRBV29-1 and TRBJ1-1 gives the whole variable domain SAVISQKPSRDICQRGTSLTIQCQVDSQVTMMFWYRQQPGQSLTLIATANQGSEATYESGFVIDKFPISRPNLTFSTLTVSNMSPEDSSIYLCSANEGQGASDTEAFFGQGTRLTVV.

V is TRBV4-2 and J is TRBJ2-1; no reliable D call. Trimming pared 3 bases from V and 9 bases from J, leaving 9 bases between. This CDR3 comprises 12 residues. The germline V gene encodes CDR1 LGHNA and CDR2 YNFKEQ. The CDR3 loop reads CASSHGSGEQFF. CDR3 DNA sequence: TGTGCCAGCAGCCACGGTTCAGGTGAGCAGTTCTTC.

The chain couples TRBV7-9 to TRBJ2-5; D is unclear. The CDR3 contains 12 residues. Per the germline V gene, CDR1 is SEHNR and CDR2 is FQNEAQ (reference sequence). V lost 5 bases and J lost 5, with 9 bases in between. The CDR3 protein is CASSHVGETQYF. The CDR3 DNA sequence: TGTGCCAGCAGCCATGTCGGTGAGACCCAGTACTTC.

There are many counts of this clonotype. V and J are TRBV5-1 and TRBJ2-2; D is perhaps TRBD2 (5 bases). Germline V gene sequence: CDR1 SGHRS, CDR2 YFSETQ. CDR3 size: 17 residues. Trimming took off 0 bases at V and 0 bases at J, with 12 bases between the two ends. The CDR3 loop is CASSLASTAANTGELFF. The CDR3 DNA sequence: TGCGCCAGCAGCTTGGCTAGCACTGCGGCGAACACCGGGGAGCTGTTTTTT.

This clonotype was detected a few times. The chain carries TRBV27 and TRBJ2-2; D gene unclear. V shed 2 bases and J shed 0 bases, with 10 bases lying between them. Germline V CDR1 and CDR2: MNHEY, SMNVEV (reference sequence). This CDR3 comprises 16 residues. Here the CDR3 reads CASSLIWATNTGELFF. CDR3 nucleotides: TGTGCCAGCAGTTTAATTTGGGCTACGAACACCGGGGAGCTGTTTTTT.

This clonotype was seen ten or more times. V and J are TRBV20-1 and TRBJ1-1; a possible D gene is TRBD1 (5 bases). The length of the CDR3 is 13 residues. V lost 6 bases and J lost 1, with 12 bases in between. Germline loops: CDR1 DFQATT, CDR2 SNEGSKA (reference sequence). In DNA form, the CDR3 reads TGCAGTGCATTGGGGGGATGGAACACTGAAGCTTTCTTT. Its protein is CSALGGWNTEAFF.

This clonotype was seen ten or more times. The chain employs TRBV28 and TRBJ2-1; 7 bases line up with TRBD2. V lost 5 bases to trimming and J lost 7 bases; unmatched junction nucleotides: 8. Germline V gives CDR1 MDHEN, CDR2 SYDVKM. The CDR3 has 14 residues. Written as DNA, the CDR3 is TGTGCCAGCAGTCGTAGGACTAGTTGGAATGAGCAGTTCTTC. It is translated as CASSRRTSWNEQFF.

The chain has TRBV6-1 and TRBJ1-5, with D perhaps matching TRBD1 (6 bases). The ends were cut back, 6 bases at V and 2 bases at J, with 11 bases in the middle. The CDR3 is made up of 14 amino acids. CDR1 is MNHNS and CDR2 is SASEGT in the germline V gene. Here the CDR3 reads CASRRYRGNQPQHF. For the CDR3, the DNA is TGTGCCAGCAGACGCTACAGGGGCAATCAGCCCCAGCATTTT.

This clonotype was found many times. The rearrangement joins TRBV2 to TRBJ2-3; D is perhaps TRBD2 (6 bases). This CDR3 spans 15 amino acids. Germline CDR1 SNHLY, CDR2 FYNNEI. Trimming cost V 4 bases and J 1 base, with 12 bases left between them. Here the CDR3 reads CASSVRLVGTDTQYF. The CDR3 DNA follows: TGTGCCAGCAGTGTAAGACTAGTGGGCACAGATACGCAGTATTTT.

V usage is TRBV28 and J usage is TRBJ2-7; D unclear. Germline CDR1 and CDR2: MDHEN and SYDVKM. Trimming pared 6 bases from V and 5 bases from J, leaving 8 bases between. There are 11 residues in the CDR3. The CDR3 DNA is TGTGCCAGCAGCCACGAAAACGAGCAGTACTTC. This gives the protein CASSHENEQYF. Together with reference TRBV28 and TRBJ2-7, the CDR3 gives the full variable domain: DVKVTQSSRYLVKRTGEKVFLECVQDMDHENMFWYRQDPGLGLRLIYFSYDVKMKEKGDIPEGYSVSREKKERFSLILESASTNQTSMYLCASSHENEQYFGPGTRLTVT.

V is TRBV10-2 and J is TRBJ2-1, with D possibly matching TRBD1 (7 bases). Trimming removed 3 bases at V and 4 bases at J, with 16 bases between. The CDR3 has 16 amino acids. Germline V gene sequence: CDR1 WSHSY, CDR2 SAAADI. The CDR3 bases are TGCGCCAGCAGTGATGGAGGGGGCGCGGTTTACAATGAGCAGTTCTTC. It yields the protein CASSDGGGAVYNEQFF.